The next 14 T cell receptor beta chains were all read from a single sample in a study of control samples from healthy donors and cancer patients. Sequencing used immunoSEQ multiplex PCR; TCRdb keeps in-frame clones, though not all of them. The data show 100,000 to 150,000 clones, with almost 95% seen just once and approximately 0.57% held by the top ten. Source material: PBMCs. The source is an elderly man with head and neck cancer.

This rearrangement joins TRBV7-6 to TRBJ2-7; TRBD1 matches 8 bases. From germline, CDR1 is SGHVS and CDR2 FNYEAQ. The CDR3 totals 16 residues. Trimming took 3 bases from V and 5 from J; bases not matched to a gene: 12. CDR3 nucleotides: TGTGCCAGCAGCTTGGACAGGGTCCTGAGAAGAGACGAGCAGTACTTC. Its protein product is CASSLDRVLRRDEQYF.

This clone was recorded once. The rearrangement uses TRBV10-3 and TRBJ1-1; D not certain. The ends were cut back, 2 bases at V and 1 base at J, with 8 bases in the middle. There are 14 residues in the CDR3. The V gene's germline CDR1 is ENHRY and CDR2 SYGVKD. The chain's CDR3 is CAISEGMTNTEAFF. Written as DNA, the CDR3 is TGTGCCATCAGTGAGGGGATGACGAACACTGAAGCTTTCTTT.

The chain recombines TRBV5-1 with TRBJ1-3; 7 positions agree with TRBD1. The CDR3 consists of 15 residues. With 4 bases clipped from V and 2 bases from J, the junction kept 6 bases outside the gene matches. Germline loops: CDR1 SGHRS, CDR2 YFSETQ. For the CDR3, the DNA is TGCGCCAGCAGCGTGGACAGGTTCACTGGAAACACCATATATTTT. Translating it yields CASSVDRFTGNTIYF.

This clone was recorded only once. This chain links TRBV19 with TRBJ1-1; TRBD1 agrees at 10 bases. The CDR3 loop spans 13 amino acids. Germline CDR1 LNHDA, CDR2 SQIVND (reference sequence). Trimming took 8 bases from V and 8 from J; bases not matched to a gene: 8. CDR3 sequence: CASGTDRGHEAFF. CDR3 sequence (DNA): TGTGCCAGTGGTACCGACAGGGGGCACGAAGCTTTCTTT.

This chain connects TRBV5-5 to TRBJ2-3; 11 nucleotides agree with TRBD1. The J segment lost 4 bases and the V segment lost 3 bases, leaving 7 bases of the junction unmatched. Germline V gene sequence: CDR1 SGHKS, CDR2 YYEKEE (reference sequence). The CDR3 spans 16 residues. The DNA of the CDR3 is TGTGCCAGCAGCTGGGGGACAGGGGGTTCGTCAGATACGCAGTATTTT. It encodes CASSWGTGGSSDTQYF.

The V call is TRBV5-4, the J call TRBJ2-7; 10 bases align to TRBD1. V trimming: 4 bases; J trimming: 3 bases; junction bases outside the gene matches: 7. Germline loops: CDR1 SGHNT, CDR2 YYREEE (reference sequence). CDR3 size: 15 residues. CDR3 amino acids: CASSPRTGGGYEQYF. CDR3 in DNA: TGTGCCAGCAGCCCTAGGACAGGGGGAGGCTACGAGCAGTACTTC.

This clone was counted once. V gene TRBV12-1 combines with J gene TRBJ2-7; TRBD1, the table's D call, was not compared with the DNA. TRBV12-1 is given as a pseudogene. The CDR3 totals 15 residues. The CDR3 sequence is CASSFGFRGRREQYF. The CDR3 DNA is TGTGCCAGCAGCTTTGGCTTTAGGGGGCGGCGAGAGCAGTACTTC.

V is TRBV10-3 and J is TRBJ2-2; 10 bases are shared with TRBD2. The CDR3 is 15 residues long. CDR1 and CDR2 (germline): ENHRY, SYGVKD. Germline trimming cut 10 bases from V and 5 bases from J; bases unmatched to any gene: 10. Here the CDR3 reads CATLASGSMTGELFF. CDR3 coding DNA: TGTGCCACCTTGGCTAGCGGGAGTATGACCGGGGAGCTGTTTTTT.

The chain combines TRBV9 with TRBJ2-5; 7 bases fit TRBD1. In germline, CDR1 is SGDLS, CDR2 YYNGEE. The CDR3 sequence is 13 residues long. V trimming: 7 bases; J trimming: 2 bases; junction bases outside the gene matches: 5. The CDR3 protein is CASGNRGQETQYF. CDR3 nucleotides: TGTGCCAGCGGAAACAGGGGTCAAGAGACCCAGTACTTC.

This chain uses TRBV11-2 with TRBJ2-2; D remains ambiguous. Germline CDR1 SGHAT, CDR2 FQNNGV. With 3 bases removed from V and 2 bases from J, the gap between germline ends came to 7 bases. This CDR3 is 14 amino acids long. Here the CDR3 DNA reads TGTGCCAGCAGCTTTTCGTTAAACACCGGGGAGCTGTTTTTT. The encoded protein is CASSFSLNTGELFF.

V gene TRBV12-5 combines with J gene TRBJ1-6; 11 bases match TRBD1. The CDR3 runs 17 residues. From germline, CDR1 is LGHNT and CDR2 FRNRAP. V gave up 10 bases and J gave up 9 bases; unmatched junction bases: 17. For the CDR3, the DNA is TGTGCTACCGGTCCCCAAACGGGACAGGGGGTATCTTCACCCCTCCACTTT. Translation: CATGPQTGQGVSSPLHF.

The chain combines TRBV10-3 with TRBJ2-3; the D is unclear. Germline V gene lookup returns CDR1 ENHRY and CDR2 SYGVKD. V lost 0 bases, J lost 0 bases, and 7 bases lay in between. This CDR3 comprises 15 residues. CDR3 loop: CAISESRRSTDTQYF. As DNA, the CDR3 is TGTGCCATCAGTGAGTCGAGGCGGAGCACAGATACGCAGTATTTT.

V and J are TRBV7-2 and TRBJ2-4, with D hard to call. This CDR3 is built from 12 residues. Between the trimmed V and J ends, which lost 5 bases and 7 bases, there was a span of 9 bases. CDR1 SGHTA and CDR2 FQGNSA come from the germline V gene. CDR3 residues: CASSAESNIQYF. In nucleotides, the CDR3 is TGTGCCAGCAGCGCAGAATCCAACATTCAGTACTTC.

This sequence joins TRBV4-1 and TRBJ2-2, with TRBD2 matching over 8 bases. Trimming at V came to 4 bases and at J to 7 bases, leaving 20 bases not matched to a gene. Germline CDR1 MGHRA, CDR2 YSYEKL. This CDR3 contains 19 residues. In DNA form, the CDR3 reads TGCGCCAGCAGCCCGGGGGGGACTTTCGCGGGAGGAGAAAACGGGGAGCTGTTTTTT. Translated: CASSPGGTFAGGENGELFF.